This is a list of T cell receptor beta chains from one sample in a study of CD8+ T cells in alopecia areata. Profiling relied on immunoSEQ multiplex PCR, and the TCRdb table lists in-frame clones only, not all of them. The profile shows about 76,000 clones, roughly 66% of them singletons. The sample was CD8+ T cells sorted from blood, taken at week 24, from a patient treated with tofacitinib. These receptors were obtained from a human donor with alopecia areata. Each CDR3 is given with its conserved first and last residue. The D gene is left open where the match is weak. Clone size is stated in some rows and not others, as once, few, many or a class when expanded.

. | . | TRBJ2-7 | TRBV7-2 | TGTGCCAGCAGCCTGGAGAGCTACGAGCAGTACTTC | CASSLESYEQYF
. | once | TRBJ2-2 | TRBV6-5 | TGTGCCAGCGGTAGAGTAGCGAGAAACACCGGGGAGCTGTTTTTT | CASGRVARNTGELFF
TRBD2 | . | TRBJ2-2 | TRBV5-1 | TGCGCCAGCAGCTTGGGACTAGCGGGAGGCCCCCAGACCGGGGAGCTGTTTTTT | CASSLGLAGGPQTGELFF
TRBD1 | few | TRBJ2-7 | TRBV29-1 | TGCAGCGTTATTGACCGGGACAGGGGGTTATACGAGCAGTACTTC | CSVIDRDRGLYEQYF
. | . | TRBJ2-1 | TRBV29-1 | TGCAGCGTTCGGACCTCATCTGAGCAGTTCTTC | CSVRTSSEQFF
. | . | TRBJ1-2 | TRBV7-2 | TGTGCCAGCAGCTTAACGAATCCTCAGGGGCTTGGCTATGGCTACACCTTC | CASSLTNPQGLGYGYTF
TRBD1 | . | TRBJ1-5 | TRBV27 | TGTGCCAGCAGAGGACAGGGAGGTAATCAGCCCCAGCATTTT | CASRGQGGNQPQHF
. | . | TRBJ1-1 | TRBV6-5 | TGTGCCAGCGGATACAGGGAGAACACTGAAGCTTTCTTT | CASGYRENTEAFF
. | . | TRBJ2-5 | TRBV4-3 | TGCGCCAGCAGCCAAGGGACAGCGGAGACCCAGTACTTC | CASSQGTAETQYF
. | . | TRBJ2-1 | TRBV9 | TGTGCCAGCAGCGGGGGTCAGGGGCTTTACAATGAGCAGTTCTTC | CASSGGQGLYNEQFF
. | once | TRBJ2-4 | TRBV19 | TGTGCCAGTAGCCGGCCCCCGAACATTCAGTACTTC | CASSRPPNIQYF
TRBD2 | few | TRBJ2-2 | TRBV7-9 | TGTGCCAGCAGCCCCTCTCGGGAGGGCCACACCGGGGAGCTGTTTTTT | CASSPSREGHTGELFF
. | few | TRBJ2-7 | TRBV7-6 | TGTGCCAGCAGCTTTAGAGGTGGCGCCTACGAGCAGTACTTC | CASSFRGGAYEQYF
. | medium-sized | TRBJ2-1 | TRBV6-1 | TGTGCCAGCAGTGTGCGGACGGAGGGATACAATGAGCAGTTCTTC | CASSVRTEGYNEQFF
. | . | TRBJ2-3 | TRBV2 | TGTGCCAGCAGTGAGGGGACCCATCTCGGCACAGATACGCAGTATTTT | CASSEGTHLGTDTQYF
. | few | TRBJ2-3 | TRBV6-6 | TGTGCCAGCAGTTACGTAGCGTCGGATACGCAGTATTTT | CASSYVASDTQYF
. | . | TRBJ1-3 | TRBV4-2 | TGTGCCAGCAGCCAAGAGGGTCCCGGCGTTGGAAACACCATATATTTT | CASSQEGPGVGNTIYF
TRBD2 | . | TRBJ2-5 | TRBV7-9 | TGTGCCAGCAGCCCCACGGCCGGGGGGGGACTGTGGGAGACCCAGTACTTC | CASSPTAGGGLWETQYF
. | . | TRBJ1-1 | TRBV12-5 | TGTGCTAGCCAATGGGGGCCCGGGGGTGACACTGAAGCTTTCTTT | CASQWGPGGDTEAFF
TRBD1 | . | TRBJ1-2 | TRBV9 | TGTGCCAGCAGCGACCTAGGGACAGAGTATGGCTACACCTTC | CASSDLGTEYGYTF
. | . | TRBJ2-3 | TRBV27 | TGTGCCAGCAGTTTATCCAGGGTTCCCACAGATACGCAGTATTTT | CASSLSRVPTDTQYF
. | . | TRBJ1-2 | TRBV29-1 | TGCAGCGTTGGCGACGGCCGTAACTATGGCTACACCTTC | CSVGDGRNYGYTF
. | many | TRBJ2-4 | TRBV7-9 | TGTGCCAGCAGCTTAGCTGGGGCAGAACTAGCCAAAAACATTCAGTACTTC | CASSLAGAELAKNIQYF
TRBD1 | once | TRBJ2-7 | TRBV11-2 | TGTGCCAGCAGCCTCCGGGACAGCTCCCCCTACGAGCAGTACTTC | CASSLRDSSPYEQYF
TRBD2 | . | TRBJ2-7 | TRBV15 | TGTGCCACCAGCAGAGTAGCGGGGGGACTCTACGAGCAGTACTTC | CATSRVAGGLYEQYF
. | . | TRBJ2-1 | TRBV7-7 | TGTGCCAGCAGCTTAGGTTACGAAGATAACTACAATGAGCAGTTCTTC | CASSLGYEDNYNEQFF
TRBD1 | . | TRBJ2-1 | TRBV6-5 | TGTGCCAGCAGCTGGACAGGGGACAATGAGCAGTTCTTC | CASSWTGDNEQFF
. | . | TRBJ2-7 | TRBV25-1 | TGTGCCAGCAGTGAGGAGGGGGCACCGTACGAGCAGTACTTC | CASSEEGAPYEQYF
TRBD1 | . | TRBJ2-7 | TRBV27 | TGTGCCAGCAGTCCACAGGGGCTGATATACGAGCAGTACTTC | CASSPQGLIYEQYF
. | . | TRBJ2-7 | TRBV7-9 | TGTGCCAGCAGCTCCTCCCTCGCCTACGAGCAGTACTTC | CASSSSLAYEQYF
TRBD2 | once | TRBJ2-1 | TRBV29-1 | TGCAGCATATATGGACTAGCGGGGGGGCCGGAGCAGTTCTTC | CSIYGLAGGPEQFF
. | . | TRBJ2-7 | TRBV7-6 | TGTGCCAGCAGCTTAAAGCATGCAGGGTACTACGAGCAGTACTTC | CASSLKHAGYYEQYF
. | . | TRBJ2-7 | TRBV27 | TGTGCCAGCAATCCATCACAGCATACAGGGGAGCAGTACTTC | CASNPSQHTGEQYF
. | . | TRBJ1-2 | TRBV6-1 | TGTGCCGAACAGGAACCCGGCTCTCTACATGGCTACACCTTC | CAEQEPGSLHGYTF
. | many | TRBJ2-3 | TRBV2 | TGTGCCAGCAGTTGGACTAGCACAGATACGCAGTATTTT | CASSWTSTDTQYF
. | . | TRBJ1-1 | TRBV5-1 | TGCGCCAGCAGTTACAGGGATCTAGGTTCCACTGAAGCTTTCTTT | CASSYRDLGSTEAFF
TRBD1 | . | TRBJ2-7 | TRBV6-5 | TGTGCCAGCAGTTCGACAGGGACCTACGAGCAGTACTTC | CASSSTGTYEQYF
. | . | TRBJ2-1 | TRBV9 | TGTGCCAGCAGCGAGGGGGGACTACGACTCGATGAGCAGTTCTTC | CASSEGGLRLDEQFF
TRBD2 | . | TRBJ2-3 | TRBV7-2 | TGTGCCAGCAGCTTAGCGCTGCGGGGAAGCGGGGGAATCACAGATACGCAGTATTTT | CASSLALRGSGGITDTQYF
. | . | TRBJ1-1 | TRBV5-6 | TGTGCCAGCAGCTTCTCACGCCCGATCCGCCCTGAAGCTTTCTTT | CASSFSRPIRPEAFF
. | . | TRBJ1-5 | TRBV4-1 | TGCGCCAGCAGCCAAGATCACTCACAGACTCAGCCCCAGCATTTT | CASSQDHSQTQPQHF
TRBD1 | . | TRBJ1-2 | TRBV9 | TGTGCCAGCAGCGGAATGACAGGGGGCTATGGCTACACCTTC | CASSGMTGGYGYTF
. | once | TRBJ2-1 | TRBV28 | TGTGCCAGCACCTTCCTAGCGAGCTCCTACAATGAGCAGTTCTTC | CASTFLASSYNEQFF
. | many | TRBJ2-5 | TRBV7-3 | TGTGCCAGCAGCCGAGCCCCGTGGGGGGCCTCGAGGGAGGGAGAGACCCAGTACTTC | CASSRAPWGASREGETQYF
TRBD2 | . | TRBJ2-7 | TRBV7-9 | TGTGCCAGCAGCTATAGCGGGAGTTCTTACGAGCAGTACTTC | CASSYSGSSYEQYF
. | . | TRBJ2-5 | TRBV5-1 | TGCGCCAGCAGTTGGGACCTTATAGGGCAAGAGACCCAGTACTTC | CASSWDLIGQETQYF
. | . | TRBJ1-2 | TRBV29-1 | TGCACCTTTAGGAACCCGGACCACTATGGCTACACCTTC | CTFRNPDHYGYTF
TRBD2 | . | TRBJ2-5 | TRBV27 | TGTGCCAGCAGCCCCGGGTCTAGCGGTCAAGAGACCCAGTACTTC | CASSPGSSGQETQYF
TRBD1 | once | TRBJ2-1 | TRBV28 | TGTGCCAGCAGTTTAAAGGAGACAGGGCTCTCCGAGCAGTTCTTC | CASSLKETGLSEQFF
TRBD1 | . | TRBJ2-5 | TRBV27 | TGTGCCAGCAGTTTAAGGGAGAGAGGGACAGGAGAGACCCAGTACTTC | CASSLRERGTGETQYF